This record concerns one T cell receptor beta chain sequence. The antigen is not known. Its ends do not fully match the called genes, so a read error is possible. The data belong to a study of cytomegalovirus exposure and HLA in healthy donors. Germline V gene data show CDR1 as SGHRS and CDR2 as YFSETQ. The CDR3 is 14 amino acids. Study-wide findings and caveats: As confirmed in vitro, three CMV-associated chains were specific for CMV antigens. Most sequenced TCRs were rare (though some public TCRs occurred in many donors). The study recorded 150 to 200 TCR beta chains that were cytomegalovirus-associated.

Repertoires were generated with immunoSEQ multiplex PCR, while TCRdb's copy carries only in-frame clones and drops some. The sample has 260,000 or so clones; 85% to 90% are singletons. The genes are TRBV5-1 and TRBJ1-1; D ambiguous. The sequence derives from a young woman in good health and CMV-seronegative. Source material: PBMCs. In nucleotides, the CDR3 is TGCGCCAGCAGCTTGGCGGTAACGAACACTAAAGCTTTCTTT. Its protein product is CASSLAVTNTKAFF.